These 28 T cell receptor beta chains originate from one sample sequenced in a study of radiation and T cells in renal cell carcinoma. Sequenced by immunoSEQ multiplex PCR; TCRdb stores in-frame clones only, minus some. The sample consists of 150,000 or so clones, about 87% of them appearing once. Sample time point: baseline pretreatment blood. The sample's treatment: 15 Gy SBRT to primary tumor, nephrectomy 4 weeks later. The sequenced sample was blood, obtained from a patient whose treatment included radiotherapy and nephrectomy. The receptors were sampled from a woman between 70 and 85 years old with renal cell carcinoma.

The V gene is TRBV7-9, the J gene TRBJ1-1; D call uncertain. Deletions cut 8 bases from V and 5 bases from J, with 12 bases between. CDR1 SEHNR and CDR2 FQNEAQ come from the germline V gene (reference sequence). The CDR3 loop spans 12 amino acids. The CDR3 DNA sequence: TGTGCCAGCGGGCTATACCCGACTGAAGCTTTCTTT. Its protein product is CASGLYPTEAFF.

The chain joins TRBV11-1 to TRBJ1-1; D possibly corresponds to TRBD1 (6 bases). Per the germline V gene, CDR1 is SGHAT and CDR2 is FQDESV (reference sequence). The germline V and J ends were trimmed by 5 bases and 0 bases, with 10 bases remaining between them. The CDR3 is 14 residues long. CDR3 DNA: TGTGCCAGCAGCAAAGGACAGCTGAACACTGAAGCTTTCTTT. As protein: CASSKGQLNTEAFF.

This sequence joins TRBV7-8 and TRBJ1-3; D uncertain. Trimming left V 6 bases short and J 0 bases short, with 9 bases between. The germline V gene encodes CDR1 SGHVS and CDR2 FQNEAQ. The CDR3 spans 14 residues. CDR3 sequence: CASRLEGSGNTIYF. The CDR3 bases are TGTGCCAGCAGGCTAGAGGGCTCTGGAAACACCATATATTTT.

The CDR3 region has the DNA TGTGCCAGCAGTGAGGTCAGAAACACCGGGGAGCTGTTTTTT. Translated: CASSEVRNTGELFF. The rearrangement joins TRBV2 to TRBJ2-2; no clear D gene. V was clipped by 3 bases and J by 2 bases, with 7 bases between them. This CDR3 comprises 14 residues. CDR1 and CDR2 from the germline V gene are SNHLY and FYNNEI. Drawing the rest from reference TRBV2 and TRBJ2-2, the complete variable domain is EPEVTQTPSHQVTQMGQEVILRCVPISNHLYFYWYRQILGQKVEFLVSFYNNEISEKSEIFDDQFSVERPDGSNFTLKIRSTKLEDSAMYFCASSEVRNTGELFFGEGSRLTVL.

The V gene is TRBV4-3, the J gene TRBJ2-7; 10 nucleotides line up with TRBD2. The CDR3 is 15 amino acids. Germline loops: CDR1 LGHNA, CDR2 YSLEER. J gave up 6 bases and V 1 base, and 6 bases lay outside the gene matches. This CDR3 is CASSQVQRGGVEQYF. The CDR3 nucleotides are TGCGCCAGCAGCCAAGTCCAGCGGGGGGGCGTCGAGCAGTACTTC.

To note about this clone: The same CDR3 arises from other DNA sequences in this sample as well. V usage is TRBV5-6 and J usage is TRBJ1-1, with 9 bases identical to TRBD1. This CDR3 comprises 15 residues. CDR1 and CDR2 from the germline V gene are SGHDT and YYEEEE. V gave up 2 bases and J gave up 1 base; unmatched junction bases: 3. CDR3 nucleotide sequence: TGTGCCAGCAGCTTTTTGGGACAGGGGAACACTGAAGCTTTCTTT. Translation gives CASSFLGQGNTEAFF.

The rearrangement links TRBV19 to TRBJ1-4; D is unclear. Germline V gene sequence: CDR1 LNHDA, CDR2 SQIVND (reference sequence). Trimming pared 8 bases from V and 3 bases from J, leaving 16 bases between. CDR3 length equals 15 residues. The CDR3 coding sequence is TGTGCCAGTCCTAATAGCTGGTGGGCTAATGAAAAACTGTTTTTT. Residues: CASPNSWWANEKLFF.

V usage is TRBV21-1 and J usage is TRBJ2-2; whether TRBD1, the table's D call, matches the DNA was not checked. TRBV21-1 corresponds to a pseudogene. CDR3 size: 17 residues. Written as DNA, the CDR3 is TGTGCCAGCAGCGTCCGGGACAGGGTTATTAGCACCGGGGAGCTGTTTTTT. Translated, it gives CASSVRDRVISTGELFF.

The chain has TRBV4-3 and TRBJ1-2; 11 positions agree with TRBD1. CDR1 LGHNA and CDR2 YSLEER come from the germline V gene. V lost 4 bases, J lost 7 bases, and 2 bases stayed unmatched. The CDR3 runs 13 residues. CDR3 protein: CASSPDRGPGYTF. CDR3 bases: TGCGCCAGCAGCCCGGACAGGGGGCCTGGCTACACCTTC.

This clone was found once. CDR3 bases: TGTGCCAGCATCCGGGAGCCCCAAACCTACGAGCAGTACTTC. Amino acid sequence: CASIREPQTYEQYF. The J gene is TRBJ2-7, the V gene TRBV6-5; perhaps TRBD2 as D (6 bases). Germline V gives CDR1 MNHEY, CDR2 SVGAGI. The CDR3 extends over 14 amino acids. The V gene lost 7 bases and the J gene lost 2 bases, with 15 bases spanning the gap.

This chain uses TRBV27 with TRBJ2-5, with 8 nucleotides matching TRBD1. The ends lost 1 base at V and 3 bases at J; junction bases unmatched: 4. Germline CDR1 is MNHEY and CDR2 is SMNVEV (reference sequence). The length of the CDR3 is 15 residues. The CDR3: CASSLLTGGKETQYF. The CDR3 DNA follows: TGTGCCAGCAGTTTATTAACAGGGGGAAAAGAGACCCAGTACTTC.

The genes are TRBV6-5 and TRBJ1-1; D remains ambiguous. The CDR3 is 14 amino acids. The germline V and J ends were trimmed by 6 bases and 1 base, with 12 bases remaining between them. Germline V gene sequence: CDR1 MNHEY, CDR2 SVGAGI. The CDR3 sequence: CASSFPDQNTEAFF. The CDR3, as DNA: TGTGCCAGCAGCTTTCCGGACCAGAACACTGAAGCTTTCTTT.

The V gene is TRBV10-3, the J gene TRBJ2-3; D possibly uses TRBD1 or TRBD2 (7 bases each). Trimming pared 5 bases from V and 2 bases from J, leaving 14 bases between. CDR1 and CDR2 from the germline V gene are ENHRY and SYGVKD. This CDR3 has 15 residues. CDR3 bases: TGTGCCATCAGTCCAGGGGGAGGGGCCACAGATACGCAGTATTTT. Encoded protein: CAISPGGGATDTQYF.

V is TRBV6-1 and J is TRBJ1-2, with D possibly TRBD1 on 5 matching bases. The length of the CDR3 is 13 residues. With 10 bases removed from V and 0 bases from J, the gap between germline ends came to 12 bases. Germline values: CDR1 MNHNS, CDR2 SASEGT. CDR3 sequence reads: CATPGHANYGYTF. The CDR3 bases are TGTGCCACCCCGGGGCATGCTAACTATGGCTACACCTTC.

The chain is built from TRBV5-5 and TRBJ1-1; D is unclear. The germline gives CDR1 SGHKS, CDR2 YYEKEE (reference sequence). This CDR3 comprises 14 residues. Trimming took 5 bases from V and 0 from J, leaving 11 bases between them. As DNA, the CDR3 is TGTGCCAGCAGGCAAGGGAGCATGAACACTGAAGCTTTCTTT. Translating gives CASRQGSMNTEAFF.

The CDR3 nucleotides read TGCGCCAGCAGTGGAGGACAGGGGGAAGAGACCCAGTACTTC. Its translation: CASSGGQGEETQYF. This chain connects TRBV5-1 to TRBJ2-5, with 10 bases lining up with TRBD1. The junction had 4 bases not matched to a gene; V was cut back by 5 bases and J by 3 bases. Germline V lookup: CDR1 SGHRS, CDR2 YFSETQ. The CDR3 runs to 14 residues. The full variable domain, in which reference TRBV5-1 and TRBJ2-5 provide the parts outside the CDR3, is KAGVTQTPRYLIKTRGQQVTLSCSPISGHRSVSWYQQTPGQGLQFLFEYFSETQRNKGNFPGRFSGRQFSNSRSEMNVSTLELGDSALYLCASSGGQGEETQYFGPGTRLLVL.

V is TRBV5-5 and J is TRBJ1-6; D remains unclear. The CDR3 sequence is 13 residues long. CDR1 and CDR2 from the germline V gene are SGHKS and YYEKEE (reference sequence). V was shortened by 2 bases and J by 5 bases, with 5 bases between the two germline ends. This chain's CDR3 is CASSLDNNSPLHF. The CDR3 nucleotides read TGTGCCAGCAGCTTAGACAATAATTCACCCCTCCACTTT.

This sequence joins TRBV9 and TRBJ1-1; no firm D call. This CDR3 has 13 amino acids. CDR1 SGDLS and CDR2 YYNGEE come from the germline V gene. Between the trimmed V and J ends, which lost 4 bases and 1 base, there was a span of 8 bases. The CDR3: CASSMARNTEAFF. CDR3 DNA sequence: TGTGCCAGCAGCATGGCCAGGAACACTGAAGCTTTCTTT. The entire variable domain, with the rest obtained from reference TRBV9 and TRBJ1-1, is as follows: DSGVTQTPKHLITATGQRVTLRCSPRSGDLSVYWYQQSLDQGLQFLIQYYNGEERAKGNILERFSAQQFPDLHSELNLSSLELGDSALYFCASSMARNTEAFFGQGTRLTVV.

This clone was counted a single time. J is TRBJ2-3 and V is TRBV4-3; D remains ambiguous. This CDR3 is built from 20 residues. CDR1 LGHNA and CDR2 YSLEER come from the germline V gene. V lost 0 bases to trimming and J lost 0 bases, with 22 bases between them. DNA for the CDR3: TGCGCCAGCAGCCAAGATACCCATCACCAATCGGCCCCCAGCACAGATACGCAGTATTTT. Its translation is CASSQDTHHQSAPSTDTQYF.

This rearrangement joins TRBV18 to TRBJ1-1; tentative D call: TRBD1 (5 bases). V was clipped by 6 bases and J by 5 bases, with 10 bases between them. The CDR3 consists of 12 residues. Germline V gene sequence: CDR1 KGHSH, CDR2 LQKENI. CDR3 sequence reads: CASSPGRTEAFF. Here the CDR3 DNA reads TGTGCCAGCTCTCCAGGGCGGACTGAAGCTTTCTTT.

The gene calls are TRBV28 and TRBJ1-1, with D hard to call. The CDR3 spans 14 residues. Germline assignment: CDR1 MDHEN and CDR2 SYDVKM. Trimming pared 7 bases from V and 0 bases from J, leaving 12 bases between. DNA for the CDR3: TGTGCCAGCACAAGCACAGCAATGAACACTGAAGCTTTCTTT. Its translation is CASTSTAMNTEAFF.

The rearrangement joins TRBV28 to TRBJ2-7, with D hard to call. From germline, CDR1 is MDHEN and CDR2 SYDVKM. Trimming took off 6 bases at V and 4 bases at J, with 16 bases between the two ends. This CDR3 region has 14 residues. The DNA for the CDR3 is TGTGCCAGCAGACTGAACCAGCCTCCGTACGAGCAGTACTTC. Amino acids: CASRLNQPPYEQYF.

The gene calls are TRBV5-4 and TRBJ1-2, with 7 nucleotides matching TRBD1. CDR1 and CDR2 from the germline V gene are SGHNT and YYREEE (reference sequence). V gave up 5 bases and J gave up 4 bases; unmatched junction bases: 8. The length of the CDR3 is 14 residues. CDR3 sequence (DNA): TGTGCCAGCAGATATTTACAGGGGAGCTATGGCTACACCTTC. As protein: CASRYLQGSYGYTF.

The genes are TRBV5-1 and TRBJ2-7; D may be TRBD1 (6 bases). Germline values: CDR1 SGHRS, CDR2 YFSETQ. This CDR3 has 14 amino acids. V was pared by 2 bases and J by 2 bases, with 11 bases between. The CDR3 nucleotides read TGCGCCAGCAGCTTCAGGGGCTTCCCCTACGAGCAGTACTTC. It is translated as CASSFRGFPYEQYF.

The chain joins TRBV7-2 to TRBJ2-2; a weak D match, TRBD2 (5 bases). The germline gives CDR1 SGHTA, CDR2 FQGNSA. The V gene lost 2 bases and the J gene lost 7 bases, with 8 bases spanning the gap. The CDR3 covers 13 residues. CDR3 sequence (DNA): TGTGCCAGCAGCTTAAGAGGGAACGGGGAGCTGTTTTTT. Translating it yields CASSLRGNGELFF.

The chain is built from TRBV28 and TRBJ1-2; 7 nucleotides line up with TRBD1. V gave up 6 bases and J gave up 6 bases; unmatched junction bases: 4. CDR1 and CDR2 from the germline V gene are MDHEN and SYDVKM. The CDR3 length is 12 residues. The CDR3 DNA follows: TGTGCCAGCAGGGAACAGGGGAATGGCTACACCTTC. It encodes CASREQGNGYTF.

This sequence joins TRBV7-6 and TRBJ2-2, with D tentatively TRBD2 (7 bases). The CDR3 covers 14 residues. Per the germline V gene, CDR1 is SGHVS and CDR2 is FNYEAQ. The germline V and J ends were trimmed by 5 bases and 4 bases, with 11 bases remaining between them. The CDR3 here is CASSRGALTGELFF. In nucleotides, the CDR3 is TGTGCCAGCAGCCGGGGGGCCCTCACCGGGGAGCTGTTTTTT.

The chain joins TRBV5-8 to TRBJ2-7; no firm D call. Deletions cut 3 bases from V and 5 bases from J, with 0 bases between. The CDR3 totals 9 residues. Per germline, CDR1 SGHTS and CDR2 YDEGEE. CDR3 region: CASSYEQYF. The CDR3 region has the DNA TGTGCCAGCAGCTACGAGCAGTACTTC.